These 29 T cell receptor beta chains share one sample of origin, sequenced in a study of blood T cell repertoires in COVID-19. Produced via immunoSEQ multiplex PCR; TCRdb's table is partial and in-frame only. The table lists about 180,000 clones, under 90% of them singletons. Material: peripheral blood. These receptors came from a person aged 65 to 85 with COVID-19, enrolled during active disease.

V usage is TRBV18 and J usage is TRBJ1-1; tentative D call: TRBD1 (6 bases). The CDR3 runs to 13 residues. The V and J ends lost 2 bases and 6 bases respectively, with 10 bases between them. CDR1 is KGHSH and CDR2 is LQKENI in the germline V gene. The CDR3 coding sequence is TGTGCCAGCTCACCAGGGAGGGGGGCTGAAGCTTTCTTT. It encodes CASSPGRGAEAFF.

This chain uses TRBV18 with TRBJ2-5; a possible D gene is TRBD2 (6 bases). Deletions cut 10 bases from V and 4 bases from J, with 16 bases between. This CDR3 comprises 13 residues. CDR1 is KGHSH and CDR2 is LQKENI in the germline V gene. CDR3 in amino acids: CATSGGSGETQYF. DNA for the CDR3: TGTGCCACCTCCGGTGGTAGCGGAGAGACCCAGTACTTC.

This clone was seen only once. This chain joins TRBV3-1 (or the pseudogene TRBV3-2) and TRBJ1-1, with a tentative D call TRBD1 (5 bases). The length of the CDR3 is 14 residues. The germline V gene encodes CDR1 LGHDT and CDR2 YNNKEL (reference sequence). The V end was cut by 6 bases, the J end by 7 bases, with 18 bases between. CDR3 bases: TGTGCCAGCAGACAACTCGCAGGGCAGGGTGAAGCTTTCTTT. As protein: CASRQLAGQGEAFF.

This sequence joins TRBV6-2 or TRBV6-3 and TRBJ2-7, with 8 bases that match TRBD1. The CDR3 contains 15 residues. Germline V gene lookup returns CDR1 MNHEY and CDR2 SVGEGT. J was trimmed by 5 bases and V by 2 bases; bases with no gene match: 8. CDR3 DNA: TGTGCCAGCAGTTACAATCAGGGGGCTTTCGACGAGCAGTACTTC. This gives the protein CASSYNQGAFDEQYF.

The rearrangement links TRBV5-6 to TRBJ1-2; D is unclear. Germline values: CDR1 SGHDT, CDR2 YYEEEE. This CDR3 spans 17 amino acids. The V end lost 2 bases, the J end lost 0 bases, and 17 bases lay between the germline ends. This chain's CDR3 is CASSFLSGRETNYGYTF. The CDR3, as DNA: TGTGCCAGCAGCTTTCTTAGCGGACGGGAGACTAACTATGGCTACACCTTC.

The chain joins TRBV5-8 to TRBJ2-7, with 8 bases matching TRBD1. J gave up 4 bases and V 0 bases, and 9 bases lay outside the gene matches. The CDR3 consists of 16 residues. Looked up from germline, CDR1 is SGHTS and CDR2 is YDEGEE. The CDR3 DNA is TGTGCCAGCAGCTTGGACAGGGGGTTAACCCCATACGAGCAGTACTTC. It specifies CASSLDRGLTPYEQYF.

The chain is built from TRBV6-6 and TRBJ1-2; no definite D call. CDR1 MNHNY and CDR2 SVGAGI come from the germline V gene (reference sequence). This CDR3 has 15 residues. V was clipped by 0 bases and J by 2 bases, with 10 bases between them. The CDR3 is CASSYSGGKNYGYTF. CDR3 DNA: TGTGCCAGCAGTTACTCGGGCGGGAAGAACTATGGCTACACCTTC.

This clone occurred once. This CDR3 reads CASTPRGVYNEQFF. The CDR3 nucleotides read TGTGCCAGCACCCCTCGGGGGGTCTACAATGAGCAGTTCTTC. The chain carries TRBV6-5 and TRBJ2-1, with 7 bases fitting TRBD2. Looked up from germline, CDR1 is MNHEY and CDR2 is SVGAGI. J gave up 3 bases and V 7 bases, and 6 bases lay outside the gene matches. The CDR3 spans 14 residues.

This clone was seen more than once but under ten times. This chain links TRBV5-8 with TRBJ1-5; D is ambiguous. The CDR3 consists of 12 residues. Trimming cost V 4 bases and J 3 bases, with 5 bases left between them. Germline V gene lookup returns CDR1 SGHTS and CDR2 YDEGEE. The CDR3 nucleotides are TGTGCCAGCAGCCCTTACAATCAGCCCCAGCATTTT. This translates into CASSPYNQPQHF.

V gene TRBV28 combines with J gene TRBJ1-2, with 7 bases aligning to TRBD1. Unmatched junction bases numbered 10, after V lost 7 bases and J lost 8 bases. The CDR3 contains 13 residues. Germline assignment: CDR1 MDHEN and CDR2 SYDVKM. Here the CDR3 DNA reads TGTGCCAGCAACTTCCTCCACAGGGGAGGCTACACCTTC. This codes for CASNFLHRGGYTF.

The chain links TRBV30 to TRBJ1-5, with 7 positions matching TRBD1. Germline values: CDR1 GTSNPN, CDR2 SVGIG (reference sequence). This CDR3 comprises 17 residues. Trimming removed 2 bases from V and 6 bases from J; junction bases left unmatched: 16. The CDR3 region has the DNA TGTGCCTGGAGTACGACGGCAGGGGGTAGGTTTGGTCAGCCCCAGCATTTT. This gives the protein CAWSTTAGGRFGQPQHF.

The V gene is TRBV3-1 (or the pseudogene TRBV3-2), the J gene TRBJ2-1; tentative D call: TRBD2 (6 bases). This CDR3 has 15 residues. V was shortened by 1 base and J by 8 bases, with 15 bases between the two germline ends. Germline V lookup: CDR1 LGHDT, CDR2 YNNKEL (reference sequence). CDR3 nucleotides: TGTGCCAGCAGCCAAGGACTAGGAGGGTTTGATGAGCAGTTCTTC. Its translation: CASSQGLGGFDEQFF.

The chain carries TRBV11-1 and TRBJ1-3; no firm D call. CDR1 and CDR2 (germline): SGHAT, FQDESV (reference sequence). With 5 bases removed from V and 4 bases from J, the gap between germline ends came to 12 bases. CDR3 size: 14 residues. CDR3 loop: CASSEQLLGNTIYF. CDR3 coding DNA: TGTGCCAGCAGCGAACAACTACTAGGAAACACCATATATTTT.

The J gene is TRBJ1-6, the V gene TRBV2; 7 bases match TRBD1. Germline V lookup: CDR1 SNHLY, CDR2 FYNNEI. The trim removed 1 base at V and 3 bases at J, leaving 3 bases unmatched. The CDR3 runs to 16 residues. In DNA form, the CDR3 reads TGTGCCAGCAGTGAAGTGAGGACAGGCTATAATTCACCCCTCCACTTT. Residues: CASSEVRTGYNSPLHF. The variable domain in full, with the rest retrieved from reference TRBV2 and TRBJ1-6, is EPEVTQTPSHQVTQMGQEVILRCVPISNHLYFYWYRQILGQKVEFLVSFYNNEISEKSEIFDDQFSVERPDGSNFTLKIRSTKLEDSAMYFCASSEVRTGYNSPLHFGNGTRLTVT.

The V call is TRBV4-1, the J call TRBJ1-4; D ambiguous. Germline V gives CDR1 MGHRA, CDR2 YSYEKL. V was pared by 2 bases and J by 8 bases, with 12 bases between. CDR3 length: 14 amino acids. As DNA, the CDR3 is TGCGCCAGCAGCCAAATTAGACAAGAAGAAAAACTGTTTTTT. Translating gives CASSQIRQEEKLFF.

The chain links TRBV5-4 to TRBJ2-7; 8 nucleotides match TRBD2. Trimming at V came to 1 base and at J to 5 bases, leaving 11 bases not matched to a gene. Germline CDR1 and CDR2: SGHNT and YYREEE (reference sequence). This CDR3 is built from 16 residues. This chain's CDR3 is CASSLPQGSGGHEQYF. The CDR3 coding sequence is TGTGCCAGCAGCTTGCCACAGGGCTCGGGGGGGCACGAGCAGTACTTC.

This clone was seen only a few times. The chain uses TRBV5-6 and TRBJ2-2, with D possibly TRBD1 on 6 matching bases. The CDR3 extends over 18 amino acids. Looked up from germline, CDR1 is SGHDT and CDR2 is YYEEEE. V shed 4 bases and J shed 1 base, with 20 bases lying between them. CDR3 DNA: TGTGCCAGCAGCCAGGGACACCGACTCCCGGAGAACACCGGGGAGCTGTTTTTT. Protein product: CASSQGHRLPENTGELFF.

The chain carries TRBV6-2 or TRBV6-3 and TRBJ2-3; D possibly corresponds to TRBD2 (5 bases). Germline CDR1 MNHEY, CDR2 SVGEGT. This CDR3 comprises 15 residues. The V and J ends lost 4 bases and 6 bases respectively, with 17 bases between them. The CDR3 region is CASSSPGIQTDTQYF. The CDR3 nucleotides are TGTGCCAGCAGTTCGCCCGGGATACAAACGGATACGCAGTATTTT.

This clone was detected a few times. Different DNA sequences within this sample yield the same CDR3. The rearrangement uses TRBV4-3 and TRBJ1-5; D call uncertain. Germline loops: CDR1 LGHNA, CDR2 YSLEER. The V end lost 0 bases, the J end lost 6 bases, and 6 bases lay between the germline ends. The CDR3 spans 13 residues. CDR3 bases: TGCGCCAGCAGCCAAGATCGGGGTCAGCCCCAGCATTTT. Amino acid sequence: CASSQDRGQPQHF.

Concerning this clone itself: Relative to the germline gene, one junction end is altered; a read error may explain this. The chain recombines TRBV19 with TRBJ2-1, with a possible D match to TRBD2 (6 bases). There are 16 residues in the CDR3. Germline V gives CDR1 LNHDA, CDR2 SQIVND (reference sequence). The chain's CDR3 is CASSMTSGTPYDEQFF. The CDR3 bases are TGTGCCAGTAGTATGACCTCCGGGACTCCCTACGATGAGCAGTTCTTC.

V and J are TRBV19 and TRBJ1-5; D gene unclear. Trimming stripped 4 bases from V and 2 bases from J, with 15 bases between. Germline assignment: CDR1 LNHDA and CDR2 SQIVND (reference sequence). The CDR3 loop spans 16 amino acids. This CDR3 reads CASSSRPVGGNQPQHF. The DNA for the CDR3 is TGTGCCAGTAGTAGCCGGCCCGTCGGGGGCAATCAGCCCCAGCATTTT.

The chain recombines TRBV5-8 with TRBJ2-1, with D hard to call. Germline V gene lookup returns CDR1 SGHTS and CDR2 YDEGEE. This CDR3 spans 13 amino acids. The ends were cut back, 0 bases at V and 9 bases at J, with 10 bases in the middle. DNA of the CDR3: TGTGCCAGCAGCTTGGTTGTTGCGGTTGAGCAGTTCTTC. Its protein product is CASSLVVAVEQFF.

Turning to this clone: At one of its ends the junction is not consistent with the germline gene, which may arise from a read error. The J gene is TRBJ1-4, the V gene TRBV14; possible D gene TRBD1, 6 bases. This CDR3 region has 11 residues. In germline, CDR1 is SGHDN, CDR2 FVKESK. The CDR3 spells CASSITGTPIF. As DNA, the CDR3 is TGTGCCAGCAGCATCACCGGGACACCCATCTTT.

This rearrangement joins TRBV3-1 (or the pseudogene TRBV3-2) to TRBJ2-5, with a possible D match to TRBD2 (6 bases). The CDR3 length is 16 residues. Germline CDR1 LGHDT, CDR2 YNNKEL (reference sequence). The germline V and J ends were trimmed by 4 bases and 3 bases, with 18 bases remaining between them. Written as DNA, the CDR3 is TGTGCCAGCAGCCGAGCGGGCCGACCCGGAGAAGAGACCCAGTACTTC. Translating it yields CASSRAGRPGEETQYF.

This clone was recorded once. The V call is TRBV7-2, the J call TRBJ1-2; 7 nucleotides agree with TRBD1. Losses at the gene ends were 3 bases for V and 6 bases for J; bases not matched to a gene: 16. CDR3 size: 17 residues. Germline V gene sequence: CDR1 SGHTA, CDR2 FQGNSA. This chain's CDR3 is CASSFVTGTAGIDGYTF. The DNA for the CDR3 is TGTGCCAGCAGCTTTGTAACCGGGACAGCCGGGATCGATGGCTACACCTTC. Filled out from reference TRBV7-2 and TRBJ1-2, the complete variable domain reads GAGVSQSPSNKVTEKGKDVELRCDPISGHTALYWYRQSLGQGLEFLIYFQGNSAPDKSGLPSDRFSAERTGGSVSTLTIQRTQQEDSAVYLCASSFVTGTAGIDGYTFGSGTRLTVV.

This clone was recorded once. This chain joins TRBV9 and TRBJ2-1, with a possible D match to TRBD2 (7 bases). The germline CDR1 and CDR2 sequences are SGDLS and YYNGEE. Trimming took 5 bases from V and 1 from J, leaving 13 bases between them. There are 15 residues in the CDR3. The CDR3 sequence: CASSAGAVSYNEQFF. The CDR3, as DNA: TGTGCCAGCAGTGCGGGGGCGGTTTCCTACAATGAGCAGTTCTTC.

The V and J genes are TRBV5-1 and TRBJ1-2; 9 bases map to TRBD1. The CDR3 is 17 residues long. Germline assignment: CDR1 SGHRS and CDR2 YFSETQ. Trimming took 0 bases from V and 4 from J; bases not matched to a gene: 10. The DNA of the CDR3 is TGCGCCAGCAGCTTGGGTACCGGGACAGGGCGCGCCTATGGCTACACCTTC. Translating gives CASSLGTGTGRAYGYTF.

J is TRBJ2-7 and V is TRBV27, with 7 nucleotides matching TRBD1. The length of the CDR3 is 16 residues. Germline assignment: CDR1 MNHEY and CDR2 SMNVEV (reference sequence). V lost 3 bases, J lost 0 bases, and 8 bases stayed unmatched. CDR3 amino acids: CASSFRQGSTSYEQYF. The DNA for the CDR3 is TGTGCCAGCAGTTTTCGACAGGGTTCTACCTCCTACGAGCAGTACTTC.

The V and J genes are TRBV7-3 and TRBJ1-5; TRBD1 aligns across 9 bases. CDR1 SGHTA and CDR2 FQGTGA come from the germline V gene. The CDR3 length is 16 residues. V dropped 8 bases and J dropped 7; count of bases not matched to a gene: 15. The CDR3 DNA reads TGTGCCAGCGGTCCCAGGGACAGGGACATGGGACAGCCCCAGCATTTT. Residues: CASGPRDRDMGQPQHF.